The T cell receptor beta chain under discussion was sequenced for a study of Graves' ophthalmopathy and Graves' hyperthyroidism. Study-level background: The blood sample was drawn at first diagnosis and before any treatment. Study-wide results and limits: The model's ophthalmopathy progression predictions had approximately 71% sensitivity and approximately 72% specificity.

Details on this clonotype: Its antigen is unidentified.

The sequenced template was RNA, covering the TCR beta CDR3 region. RT-PCR with HTBI primers came first, then second-round multiplex PCR. TCRdb ran MiXCR on the multiplex PCR reads and lists one entry per CDR3 protein. The sample lists approximately 150,000 distinct CDR3 sequences; 39% were seen once. If patients had other autoimmune diseases, uncontrolled infections, pregnancy or lactation, they were excluded. Germline CDR1 is MDHEN and CDR2 is SYDVKM. Trimming removed 10 bases from V and 13 bases from J, with 22 bases in between. The CDR3 has 12 amino acids. This receptor was obtained from a man aged 25 to 45 with Graves' ophthalmopathy. The source material was peripheral blood. The chain joins TRBV28 to TRBJ1-2; no reliable D call. This CDR3 is CATLTEGRERTF. For the CDR3, the DNA is TGTGCCACGCTCACTGAGGGCCGGGAACGCACCTTC.